These 13 T cell receptor beta chains were sequenced from one sample in a study of identical twins (TCRdb year 2016). Libraries came from 5' RACE. Sequenced on an Illumina HiSeq 2000. TCRdb reworked the public reads: Q25 trimming with fastp, MiXCR clone assembly, productive beta chains retained. Rows are combined by CDR3 protein, so each entry shows the most common genes and DNA. The sample includes about 200,000 distinct CDR3 sequences, with about 10% observed a single time. Together, the top ten hold about 9.1% of the sample. Sequencing was done on a sample of memory T cells sorted from blood. The cell subset or site label on this specimen signifies: CD45RO+ enriched T cells. These TCRs come from a man over 45 in good health.

This clonotype has ten or more counts. The V call is TRBV20-1, the J call TRBJ1-1; D gene ambiguous. V was trimmed by 0 bases and J by 1 base, leaving 12 bases between them. From germline, CDR1 is DFQATT and CDR2 SNEGSKA (reference sequence). The CDR3 extends over 15 amino acids. The CDR3 is CSARETGLTNTEAFF. CDR3 in DNA: TGCAGTGCTAGAGAAACCGGACTGACGAACACTGAAGCTTTCTTT.

This clonotype was picked up a small number of times. J is TRBJ2-5 and V is TRBV6-2 or TRBV6-3, with 7 positions matching TRBD2. The CDR3 runs 13 residues. Per germline, CDR1 MNHEY and CDR2 SVGEGT. The trim removed 5 bases at V and 5 bases at J, leaving 5 bases unmatched. The CDR3 bases are TGTGCCAGCAGTATAGCGGGCAGGGAGACCCAGTACTTC. It yields the protein CASSIAGRETQYF.

This chain links TRBV27 with TRBJ2-5; D is unresolved. CDR3 size: 14 residues. The V gene lost 4 bases and the J gene lost 2 bases, with 11 bases spanning the gap. Germline lookup yields CDR1 MNHEY and CDR2 SMNVEV (reference sequence). The CDR3 spells CASSSLGGQETQYF. In DNA form, the CDR3 reads TGTGCCAGCAGTTCCCTAGGTGGACAAGAGACCCAGTACTTC.

The V gene is TRBV7-8, the J gene TRBJ1-2, with D maybe TRBD1 (6 bases). The V end was cut by 1 base, the J end by 4 bases, with 10 bases between. Per germline, CDR1 SGHVS and CDR2 FQNEAQ. The CDR3 consists of 14 residues. In nucleotides, the CDR3 is TGTGCCAGCAGCTTAGAGGGACACGGCTATGGCTACACCTTC. This codes for CASSLEGHGYGYTF.

The chain links TRBV3-1 to TRBJ1-6; TRBD1 is a possible D gene (6 bases). Germline CDR1 reads LGHDT; CDR2 reads YNNKEL (reference sequence). The V end lost 4 bases, the J end lost 11 bases, and 12 bases lay between the germline ends. The CDR3 contains 13 residues. The CDR3 nucleotides read TGTGCCAGCAGCCTAATACAGGGAGCACCCCTCCACTTT. Protein product: CASSLIQGAPLHF.

In this sample, this clonotype turned up a few times. The chain links TRBV20-1 to TRBJ1-4, with unresolved D. This CDR3 comprises 12 residues. Trimming removed 6 bases at V and 8 bases at J, with 13 bases between. Germline V gives CDR1 DFQATT, CDR2 SNEGSKA (reference sequence). CDR3 sequence (DNA): TGCAGTGCCGAGGAGGTGAGGGAAAAACTGTTTTTT. The encoded protein is CSAEEVREKLFF.

This clonotype came up a few times. This rearrangement joins TRBV18 to TRBJ1-5; tentative D call: TRBD1 (5 bases). From germline, CDR1 is KGHSH and CDR2 LQKENI. The germline V and J ends were trimmed by 6 bases and 5 bases, with 17 bases remaining between them. The CDR3 is made up of 15 amino acids. CDR3 protein: CASSWKRDVDQPQHF. CDR3 sequence (DNA): TGTGCCAGCTCTTGGAAGAGGGACGTAGATCAGCCCCAGCATTTT. The variable domain in full, completed from reference TRBV18 and TRBJ1-5, reads NAGVMQNPRHLVRRRGQEARLRCSPMKGHSHVYWYRQLPEEGLKFMVYLQKENIIDESGMPKERFSAEFPKEGPSILRIQQVVRGDSAAYFCASSWKRDVDQPQHFGDGTRLSIL.

In its sample, this clonotype was seen many times. The chain uses TRBV6-5 and TRBJ1-1; D may be TRBD1 (6 bases). This CDR3 contains 15 residues. Per germline, CDR1 MNHEY and CDR2 SVGAGI. V lost 6 bases and J lost 4, with 18 bases in between. As DNA, the CDR3 is TGTGCCAGCAGCTCCCAGGGGACTGCGGGCACTGAAGCTTTCTTT. Translated, it gives CASSSQGTAGTEAFF.

Concerning this clonotype itself: This may stem from a read error, because a much larger clone lies one nucleotide away. This sequence joins TRBV7-9 and TRBJ2-1; 11 nucleotides agree with TRBD2. This CDR3 is 17 amino acids long. Germline V gene sequence: CDR1 SEHNR, CDR2 FQNEAQ (reference sequence). J was trimmed by 12 bases and V by 1 base; bases with no gene match: 14. The CDR3 sequence is CASSLVSGRVKSDAQFF. As DNA, the CDR3 is TGTGCCAGCAGCTTAGTTAGCGGGAGGGTCAAAAGCGATGCGCAGTTCTTC. Variable domain in full (rest from reference TRBV7-9 and TRBJ2-1): DTGVSQNPRHKITKRGQNVTFRCDPISEHNRLYWYRQTLGQGPEFLTYFQNEAQLEKSRLLSDRFSAERPKGSFSTLEIQRTEQGDSAMYLCASSLVSGRVKSDAQFFGPGTRLTVL.

In this sample, this clonotype turned up many times. The chain uses TRBV12-3 or TRBV12-4 and TRBJ1-3; no reliable D call. The CDR3 is 14 amino acids. The V gene lost 5 bases and the J gene lost 8 bases, with 16 bases spanning the gap. In DNA form, the CDR3 reads TGTGCCAGCAGTATGAGGACCGCTGGGTACACCATATATTTT. This translates into CASSMRTAGYTIYF.

This clonotype was observed many times. The rearrangement joins TRBV7-2 to TRBJ1-2; tentatively, D is TRBD1 (6 bases). CDR1 and CDR2 from the germline V gene are SGHTA and FQGNSA. The CDR3 sequence is 17 residues long. The V gene lost 2 bases and the J gene lost 3 bases, with 19 bases spanning the gap. CDR3 sequence reads: CASSLLLGRGVDYGYTF. As DNA, the CDR3 is TGTGCCAGCAGCTTACTCCTAGGGAGGGGGGTCGACTATGGCTACACCTTC.

This clonotype was detected ten times or more. CDR3 loop: CASSQDRGTSGRAVETQYF. CDR3 coding DNA: TGTGCCAGCAGCCAAGATCGCGGGACTAGCGGGAGGGCCGTAGAGACCCAGTACTTC. The J gene is TRBJ2-5, the V gene TRBV4-2, with 16 bases that match TRBD2. V lost 0 bases, J lost 4 bases, and 8 bases stayed unmatched. This CDR3 contains 19 residues. Per the germline V gene, CDR1 is LGHNA and CDR2 is YNFKEQ.

This clonotype was observed many times. This sequence joins TRBV20-1 and TRBJ2-3, with D perhaps matching TRBD2 (5 bases). The germline gives CDR1 DFQATT, CDR2 SNEGSKA (reference sequence). Trimming cost V 0 bases and J 1 base, with 5 bases left between them. This CDR3 contains 13 residues. In DNA, the CDR3 is TGCAGTGCTAGAGATAGCGGCACAGATACGCAGTATTTT. Translated: CSARDSGTDTQYF.